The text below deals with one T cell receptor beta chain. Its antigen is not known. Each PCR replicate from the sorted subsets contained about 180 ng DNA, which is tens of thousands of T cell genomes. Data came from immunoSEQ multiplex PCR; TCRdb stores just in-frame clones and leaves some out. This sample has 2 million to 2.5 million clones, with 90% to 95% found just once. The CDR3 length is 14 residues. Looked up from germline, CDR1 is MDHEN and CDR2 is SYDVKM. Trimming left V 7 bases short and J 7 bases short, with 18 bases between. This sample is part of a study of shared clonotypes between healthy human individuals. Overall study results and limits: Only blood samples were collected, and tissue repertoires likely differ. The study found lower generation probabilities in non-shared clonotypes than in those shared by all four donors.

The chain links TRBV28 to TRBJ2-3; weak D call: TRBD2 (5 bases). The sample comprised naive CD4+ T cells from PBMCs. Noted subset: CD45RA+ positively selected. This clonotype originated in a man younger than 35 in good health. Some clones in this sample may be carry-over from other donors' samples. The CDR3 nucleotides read TGTGCCAGCATCAATAGTGGGAGTGGTAATACGCAGTATTTT. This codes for CASINSGSGNTQYF.